This T cell receptor (beta chain) was sequenced for a study of long-term antiretroviral therapy in people with HIV. The assay, immunoSEQ v3.0, was run at survey level. The assay was immunoSEQ multiplex PCR, and TCRdb's table has in-frame clones only and misses some. The repertoire consists of around 16,000 clones, with around four fifths occurring once and the leading ten covering roughly 13%. Study results and caveats: Transplant-donor-level diversity was not reached after ART, though diversity increased. Neither ART adherence, viral resistance nor therapy changes were documented.

The ends were cut back, 8 bases at V and 6 bases at J, with 17 bases in the middle. The germline CDR1 and CDR2 sequences are MNHEY and SVGAGI. The CDR3 runs 15 residues. As to this clone: The antigen is unknown.

The sequenced sample was unsorted PBMCs, obtained about 3.1 years after starting antiretroviral therapy. The chain combines TRBV6-5 with TRBJ1-6; weak D call: TRBD1 (6 bases). The origin of this receptor is a woman in her thirties or forties with HIV. The CDR3 protein is CASQQGGLSNSPLHF. The DNA of the CDR3 is TGTGCCAGCCAACAGGGAGGGTTGAGTAATTCACCCCTCCACTTT.